This TCR beta chain was identified during a study of blood T cells in healthy people across ages (dated by TCRdb to between 2015 and 2016). Background for the entire study: In model experiments, template switching captured roughly one uniquely barcoded TCR beta cDNA molecule for every two T cells. The study measured age-related changes in TCR beta repertoire diversity using deep sequencing normalized with unique cDNA molecular identifiers. The donors were split into four age groups: young (average 16 years), middle-aged (nearly 40), aged (over 55) and long-lived (roughly 88). Using the same blood draw, the study looked at two additional independent replicas of 1 million unique cDNA reads for two donors, one aged 18 to 30 and the other aged 80 or older. To avoid experimental bias, donors of different ages were spread randomly across the sequencing lanes.

The paper as a whole reports these results and caveats: As age increased, observed TCR beta diversity per million T cells dropped in a roughly linear way, and a significant reduction was already evident by age 40. Compared with the aged group, more naive CD4+ T cells, fewer expanded clones and increased TCR diversity were shown by the long-lived group, suggesting age selection. Bulk unsorted PBMC profiling prevented conclusive comparison of naive and antigen-experienced compartments. Donor CMV infection status was unknown, potentially confounding age-related changes in expanded clonotypes. The percentage of naive T cells measured by flow cytometry correlated strongly with observed TCR beta diversity. Estimates of total diversity based on one million sequenced T cells were regarded as lower bounds and as underestimates.

Library prep was done by 5' RACE. Sequencing instrument: Illumina HiSeq 2500. A second about 6 to 11 cycle PCR used a sample-barcoded 5' primer and a J-beta primer mix. Each TCR beta cDNA molecule received a unique molecular identifier from a template-switch 5' adaptor carrying 12 random nucleotides. Each sample yielded at least 2.5 million CDR3-containing paired-end reads. First-strand cDNA synthesis was performed from all RNA using the Mint cDNA synthesis kit, with priming by a TRBC-specific oligonucleotide. Following uracil-DNA glycosylase treatment, all cDNA underwent a first 18-cycle PCR with the universal primers M1SS and BC2_uni_R. In the source study's methods: For normalization, 1 million high-quality reads, each with a distinct molecular identifier, were randomly selected from each sample. Instead of being binned into consensus sequences, reads that shared molecular identifiers were thrown out. CDR3 identification, clonotype clustering and error correction used MiTCR with a Q25 quality threshold and the strictest error-elimination algorithm. A nonparametric unseen species model using Euler transformation provided a lower-bound estimate of total TCR beta diversity. The raw public reads went through TCRdb reprocessing: fastp at Q25, MiXCR clone calling, in-frame beta chains kept. Merged by CDR3 protein, the rows form single entries marked with the most common genes and DNA. The V and J calls were not made by the authors but by TCRdb's processing. The sample table holds hundreds of thousands of distinct CDR3 sequences, of which around a fifth were seen once. The top ten constitute 3.5% to 4% of the sample.

The donors were some 39 Caucasian individuals from Russia, aged 6 to 90 years, who were systemically healthy. Each donor gave 9.5 to 10 milliliters of peripheral blood, drawn into EDTA-treated Vacutainer tubes. Ficoll-Paque density-gradient centrifugation was used to isolate PBMCs, with at least 6 million obtained per sample. Total RNA, at least 6 micrograms per sample, was extracted from PBMCs with Trizol reagent. The percentages of naive CD45RAhigh/CD27high T cells were determined by flow cytometry on a PBMC aliquot from every donor. The CDR3 has 13 amino acids, counting the end cysteine and phenylalanine. The retained sequence is limited to the CDR3, 39 bases, with the frame set at the first base. V is cut back by 7 bases and J by 7 bases, with 8 bases in the junction unmatched. Per the germline V gene, ENHRY is the CDR1 and SYGVKD is the CDR2. Of note for this clonotype: Its antigen is unknown. Per-base quality was not reported, and no clone a single base away is much larger than it.

What was sequenced was blood. This receptor was identified in a man aged 65-85 years in good health. The chain is made from TRBV10-3 and TRBJ2-3, and TRBD1 aligns with 7 junction nucleotides. The CDR3: CAIKAQGRNTQYF. The DNA is as follows: TGTGCCATCAAAGCACAGGGGCGGAATACGCAGTATTTT.